This TCR beta chain is drawn from a study of blood T cell repertoires in COVID-19. In the source study's methods: Amplification of reference gene primers was used by the study to estimate nucleated cell counts. The assay was immunoSEQ multiplex PCR, and TCRdb's table has in-frame clones only and misses some. Clone size and V and J calls were adopted from that table, with D and trimming inferred from the DNA. This table has around 50,000 clones, approximately 82% appearing once. The V and J ends lost 2 bases and 14 bases, in that order; junction bases with no gene match: 9. This CDR3 comprises 13 residues.

The material sequenced was peripheral blood. This chain uses TRBV12-3 or TRBV12-4 with TRBJ2-1; 7 nucleotides agree with TRBD1. The clonotype was recovered from a human donor in a cohort sampled during active COVID-19. CDR3 loop: CASSLSEGQEKFF. In DNA, the CDR3 is TGTGCCAGCAGTTTAAGCGAAGGACAGGAAAAGTTCTTC.